The 26 T cell receptor beta chains in this list originate from one sample, sequenced in a study of cytomegalovirus exposure and HLA in healthy donors. Sequencing was performed with immunoSEQ multiplex PCR; in TCRdb, only in-frame clones are kept and a portion is missing. The sample includes around 300,000 clones, roughly 90% of them seen just once. The sequencing input was PBMCs. Receptor source: a woman aged 18-29 years in good health and CMV-seronegative.

J is TRBJ2-2 and V is TRBV13; 9 bases fit TRBD1. The CDR3 extends over 15 amino acids. Germline-derived CDR1 and CDR2 are PRHDT and FYEKMQ (reference sequence). The V segment lost 5 bases and the J segment 7 bases; nucleotides outside the gene matches: 8. CDR3 in DNA: TGTGCCAGCAGCAGGGGACAGGGTTACGGCGGGGAGCTGTTTTTT. It is translated as CASSRGQGYGGELFF.

This sequence joins TRBV28 and TRBJ2-7; 12 bases map to TRBD2. With 6 bases clipped from V and 7 bases from J, the junction kept 4 bases outside the gene matches. This CDR3 contains 13 residues. Germline lookup yields CDR1 MDHEN and CDR2 SYDVKM. Here the CDR3 reads CASSRGTSGEQYF. DNA for the CDR3: TGTGCCAGCAGCAGAGGGACTAGCGGGGAGCAGTACTTC.

The CDR3, as DNA: TGTGCCATCACTAGGACACTTGGGGAGACCCAGTACTTC. Amino acids: CAITRTLGETQYF. The genes are TRBV10-3 and TRBJ2-5; perhaps TRBD1 as D (5 bases). CDR3 length equals 13 residues. Germline-derived CDR1 and CDR2 are ENHRY and SYGVKD. With 7 bases removed from V and 5 bases from J, the gap between germline ends came to 14 bases.

The gene calls are TRBV7-8 and TRBJ2-7; 8 positions agree with TRBD1. CDR1 and CDR2 (germline): SGHVS, FQNEAQ. Losses at the gene ends were 5 bases for V and 4 bases for J; bases not matched to a gene: 10. The CDR3 is 15 amino acids. This chain's CDR3 is CASSRPGRGLYEQYF. In DNA form, the CDR3 reads TGTGCCAGCAGCAGACCGGGCAGGGGGCTTTACGAGCAGTACTTC.

The J gene is TRBJ2-7, the V gene TRBV18, with 7 bases fitting TRBD1. The CDR3 is 16 residues long. CDR1 is KGHSH, CDR2 LQKENI, per germline. The V gene end was trimmed by 2 bases and the J gene end by 1 base; junction bases not matched to a gene: 8. The CDR3 region has the DNA TGTGCCAGCTCACCAACCCCAGGGGGTGGTTCCTACGAGCAGTACTTC. Amino acids: CASSPTPGGGSYEQYF.

This clone was found once. The chain links TRBV2 to TRBJ1-5, with 9 bases that match TRBD1. From germline, CDR1 is SNHLY and CDR2 FYNNEI. Unmatched junction bases numbered 7, after V lost 6 bases and J lost 7 bases. The CDR3 consists of 14 residues. The CDR3 region is CASRDRGLLQPQHF. For the CDR3, the DNA is TGTGCCAGCAGGGACAGGGGTTTGCTACAGCCCCAGCATTTT. Full variable domain (missing parts from reference TRBV2 and TRBJ1-5): EPEVTQTPSHQVTQMGQEVILRCVPISNHLYFYWYRQILGQKVEFLVSFYNNEISEKSEIFDDQFSVERPDGSNFTLKIRSTKLEDSAMYFCASRDRGLLQPQHFGDGTRLSIL.

CDR3 nucleotides: TGCGCCAGCAGCCAACGGGAGAACACCGGGGAGCTGTTTTTT. This sequence encodes CASSQRENTGELFF. The chain couples TRBV4-1 to TRBJ2-2, with D possibly TRBD2 on 5 matching bases. The CDR3 has 14 amino acids. The germline gives CDR1 MGHRA, CDR2 YSYEKL. The V and J ends lost 2 bases and 1 base respectively, with 5 bases between them.

The genes are TRBV7-9 and TRBJ2-7; TRBD2 matches at 12 bases. From germline, CDR1 is SEHNR and CDR2 FQNEAQ (reference sequence). V was clipped by 6 bases and J by 5 bases; unmatched bases: 5. The CDR3 is made up of 14 amino acids. The CDR3 region is CASSSSGRAHEQYF. The CDR3 nucleotides are TGTGCCAGCAGTTCTAGCGGGAGGGCCCACGAGCAGTACTTC.

The chain combines TRBV19 with TRBJ2-7; 8 bases line up with TRBD2. Germline V gives CDR1 LNHDA, CDR2 SQIVND (reference sequence). V shed 3 bases and J 3 bases; nucleotides not matched to a gene: 7. The CDR3 extends over 15 amino acids. CDR3 nucleotide sequence: TGTGCCAGTAGTATCAAGCGGGAGCAAGTCTACGAGCAGTACTTC. Protein product: CASSIKREQVYEQYF.

The J gene is TRBJ2-3, the V gene TRBV29-1, with a tentative D call TRBD1 (6 bases). The ends were cut back, 6 bases at V and 0 bases at J, with 13 bases in the middle. The germline V gene has CDR1 SQVTM and CDR2 ANQGSEA. The CDR3 runs 14 residues. CDR3 in DNA: TGCAGCGTAGACCGGGACACCAGCACAGATACGCAGTATTTT. Translating gives CSVDRDTSTDTQYF.

This chain connects TRBV5-1 to TRBJ2-7, with 10 bases matching TRBD1. This CDR3 has 15 residues. Unmatched junction bases numbered 3, after V lost 1 base and J lost 2 bases. The germline CDR1 and CDR2 sequences are SGHRS and YFSETQ. The CDR3 is CASSLTGTGAYEQYF. CDR3 DNA sequence: TGCGCCAGCAGCTTGACCGGGACAGGGGCCTACGAGCAGTACTTC. Looking up the rest from reference TRBV5-1 and TRBJ2-7 gives the full variable domain: KAGVTQTPRYLIKTRGQQVTLSCSPISGHRSVSWYQQTPGQGLQFLFEYFSETQRNKGNFPGRFSGRQFSNSRSEMNVSTLELGDSALYLCASSLTGTGAYEQYFGPGTRLTVT.

There are many counts of this clone. The chain links TRBV6-1 to TRBJ2-7, with 9 bases identical to TRBD2. The germline CDR1 and CDR2 sequences are MNHNS and SASEGT. The CDR3 spans 16 residues. The V and J ends lost 2 bases and 1 base, in that order; junction bases with no gene match: 6. CDR3 sequence (DNA): TGTGCCAGCAGTGAATCTAGCGGGGCCGGGTCCTACGAGCAGTACTTC. Amino acid sequence: CASSESSGAGSYEQYF.

The chain couples TRBV7-2 to TRBJ2-3, with 11 bases fitting TRBD2. The CDR3 has 16 residues. The J segment lost 2 bases and the V segment lost 4 bases, leaving 5 bases of the junction unmatched. Germline assignment: CDR1 SGHTA and CDR2 FQGNSA. The CDR3, as DNA: TGTGCCAGCAGCTCGGGACTAGCGGAGACCACAGATACGCAGTATTTT. It translates to CASSSGLAETTDTQYF.

The J gene is TRBJ1-4, the V gene TRBV6-6, with unresolved D. The V and J ends lost 2 bases and 7 bases respectively, with 17 bases between them. Germline V gene sequence: CDR1 MNHNY, CDR2 SVGAGI (reference sequence). The CDR3 runs 16 residues. This CDR3 is CASSYGAVGVTEKLFF. DNA of the CDR3: TGTGCCAGCAGTTACGGAGCGGTCGGGGTCACTGAAAAACTGTTTTTT.

The table lists this clone with a count of one. The genes are TRBV19 and TRBJ1-1, with D unresolved. Germline CDR1 reads LNHDA; CDR2 reads SQIVND (reference sequence). Deletions cut 8 bases from V and 4 bases from J, with 8 bases between. CDR3 length equals 11 residues. DNA of the CDR3: TGTGCCAGTGGTCGGGGCACTGAAGCTTTCTTT. It translates to CASGRGTEAFF.

The chain recombines TRBV6-5 with TRBJ1-2, with no clear D. CDR3 size: 15 residues. V shed 5 bases and J shed 4 bases, with 17 bases lying between them. Germline V gene lookup returns CDR1 MNHEY and CDR2 SVGAGI. CDR3 in DNA: TGTGCCAGCAGTCCTACCCGGGGTCTCCTCTATGGCTACACCTTC. Its translation is CASSPTRGLLYGYTF.

This clone showed up just a few times. V usage is TRBV27 and J usage is TRBJ2-7, with 10 bases lining up with TRBD1. V trimming: 6 bases; J trimming: 3 bases; junction bases outside the gene matches: 5. Germline-derived CDR1 and CDR2 are MNHEY and SMNVEV (reference sequence). There are 14 residues in the CDR3. The CDR3 DNA reads as TGTGCCAGCAGCACCGGGACAGGGGTCTACGAGCAGTACTTC. Protein product: CASSTGTGVYEQYF.

This rearrangement joins TRBV5-1 to TRBJ1-1; no clear D gene. V shed 5 bases and J shed 1 base, with 9 bases lying between them. The CDR3 runs 13 residues. CDR1 is SGHRS and CDR2 is YFSETQ in the germline V gene. Written as DNA, the CDR3 is TGCGCCAGCAGAAACAACGAGAACACTGAAGCTTTCTTT. It yields the protein CASRNNENTEAFF.

This rearrangement joins TRBV6-5 to TRBJ1-2; no reliable D call. Trimming pared 6 bases from V and 6 bases from J, leaving 11 bases between. Germline V gene data show CDR1 as MNHEY and CDR2 as SVGAGI. The CDR3 has 12 amino acids. This CDR3 is CASSSRVNGYTF. In nucleotides, the CDR3 is TGTGCCAGCAGCTCTCGAGTTAATGGCTACACCTTC.

The chain carries TRBV5-1 and TRBJ2-1; 7 bases fit TRBD1. The CDR3 totals 15 residues. The germline gives CDR1 SGHRS, CDR2 YFSETQ. The ends lost 3 bases at V and 0 bases at J; junction bases unmatched: 3. Here the CDR3 reads CASSSGQTSYNEQFF. Written as DNA, the CDR3 is TGCGCCAGCAGCTCGGGACAGACCTCCTACAATGAGCAGTTCTTC.

The chain recombines TRBV27 with TRBJ2-7; D unresolved. The V end was cut by 8 bases, the J end by 0 bases, with 26 bases between. This CDR3 region has 18 residues. The germline CDR1 and CDR2 sequences are MNHEY and SMNVEV (reference sequence). The CDR3 is CASDVFRWARLSSYEQYF. CDR3 bases: TGTGCCAGCGACGTGTTTCGGTGGGCCAGGCTGAGCTCCTACGAGCAGTACTTC.

This clone was counted only a few times. The chain uses TRBV30 and TRBJ1-2; 9 bases agree with TRBD1. The V gene's germline CDR1 is GTSNPN and CDR2 SVGIG (reference sequence). The V segment lost 5 bases and the J segment 2 bases; nucleotides outside the gene matches: 6. This CDR3 has 14 amino acids. CDR3 residues: CAWARDRVNYGYTF. CDR3 coding DNA: TGTGCCTGGGCTCGGGACAGGGTCAACTATGGCTACACCTTC.

J is TRBJ2-7 and V is TRBV9, with 10 nucleotides matching TRBD2. Germline V gives CDR1 SGDLS, CDR2 YYNGEE. Trimming cost V 4 bases and J 2 bases; bases outside gene matches: 9. The CDR3 is 16 amino acids. CDR3 amino acids: CASSLGLAAKTYEQYF. The DNA for the CDR3 is TGTGCCAGCAGCTTAGGACTAGCGGCGAAAACCTACGAGCAGTACTTC.

The chain employs TRBV7-9 and TRBJ1-1, with 7 bases matching TRBD1. The germline V gene has CDR1 SEHNR and CDR2 FQNEAQ (reference sequence). CDR3 length equals 15 residues. V gave up 5 bases and J gave up 3 bases; unmatched junction bases: 9. The DNA for the CDR3 is TGTGCCAGCAGCCCGGGGACAGCGGGTTACACTGAAGCTTTCTTT. It is translated as CASSPGTAGYTEAFF.

The rearrangement joins TRBV11-2 to TRBJ1-2; the D gene is possibly TRBD1 (5 bases). The CDR3 runs to 14 residues. V lost 4 bases and J lost 0, with 9 bases in between. Germline CDR1 reads SGHAT; CDR2 reads FQNNGV. This CDR3 is CASSSGTSNYGYTF. The CDR3 region has the DNA TGTGCCAGCAGCTCCGGGACTTCTAACTATGGCTACACCTTC.

This chain joins TRBV28 and TRBJ1-3; D is possibly TRBD1 (5 bases). The CDR3 contains 14 residues. Deletions cut 5 bases from V and 4 bases from J, with 12 bases between. Germline lookup yields CDR1 MDHEN and CDR2 SYDVKM. This chain's CDR3 is CASSVPGQGNTIYF. In nucleotides, the CDR3 is TGTGCCAGCAGTGTACCAGGGCAAGGAAACACCATATATTTT.